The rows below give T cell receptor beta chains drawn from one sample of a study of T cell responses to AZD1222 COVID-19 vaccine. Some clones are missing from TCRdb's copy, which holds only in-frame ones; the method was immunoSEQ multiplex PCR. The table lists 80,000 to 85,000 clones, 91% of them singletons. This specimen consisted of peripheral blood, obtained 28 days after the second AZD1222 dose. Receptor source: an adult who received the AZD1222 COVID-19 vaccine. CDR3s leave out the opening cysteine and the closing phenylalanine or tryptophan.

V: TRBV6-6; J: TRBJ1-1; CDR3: ASSKGDTVAAF
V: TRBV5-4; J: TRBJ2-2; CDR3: ASRKQGPDGELF
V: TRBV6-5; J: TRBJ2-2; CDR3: ASRGTGNTGELF
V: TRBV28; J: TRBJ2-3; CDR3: ASTSTGLAGFTDTQY
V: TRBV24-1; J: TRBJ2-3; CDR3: ATGLAGITDTQY
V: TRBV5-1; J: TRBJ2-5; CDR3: ASSLGSGMGETQY
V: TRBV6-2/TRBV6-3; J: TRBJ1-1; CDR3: ASSPDTAAEAF
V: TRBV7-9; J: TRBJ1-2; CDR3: ASSSTGRGYT
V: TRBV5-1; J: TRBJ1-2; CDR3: ASSPGTGPYGYT
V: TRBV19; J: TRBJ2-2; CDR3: ASSIPALAGGHTGELF
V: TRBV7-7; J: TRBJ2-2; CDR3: ASTSVFDATNTGELF
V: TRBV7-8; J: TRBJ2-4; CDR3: ASSLRQGDIQY
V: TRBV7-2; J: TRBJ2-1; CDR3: ASSSRTSGLHNEQF
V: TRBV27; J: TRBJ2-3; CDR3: ASSSLGLAGITDTQY
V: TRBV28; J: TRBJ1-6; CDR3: ASSFPGLRSESPLH
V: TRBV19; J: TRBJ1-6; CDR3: ASSTPGTGVSPLH
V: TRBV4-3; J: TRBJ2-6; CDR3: ASSPSGSGANVLT
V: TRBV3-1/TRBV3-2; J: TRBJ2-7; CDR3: ASSQTSTYEQY
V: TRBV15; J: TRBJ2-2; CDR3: ATSRGQGSFGELF
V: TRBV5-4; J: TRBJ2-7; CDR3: ASSLGSTGSYEQY
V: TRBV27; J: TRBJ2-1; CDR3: ASSRQSGSGDNEQF
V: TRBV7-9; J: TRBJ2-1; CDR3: ASRSGNEQF
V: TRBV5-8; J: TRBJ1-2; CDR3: ASSLRSGTANYGYT
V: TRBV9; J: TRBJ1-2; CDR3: ASSVEPGGAGNGYT
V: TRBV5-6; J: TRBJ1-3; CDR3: ASSLYEVPGNTIY
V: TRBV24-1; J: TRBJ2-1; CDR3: ATSDFRARF
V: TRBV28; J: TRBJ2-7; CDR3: ASSTTTYEQY
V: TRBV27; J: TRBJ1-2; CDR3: ASSQGASGYT
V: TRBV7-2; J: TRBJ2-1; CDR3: ASSLAGTAVNEQF
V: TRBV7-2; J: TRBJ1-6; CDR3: ASSHGQGHSPLH
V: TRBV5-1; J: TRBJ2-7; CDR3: ASSLGSSGNEQY
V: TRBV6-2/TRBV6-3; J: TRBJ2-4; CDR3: ASSQTLAKNIQY
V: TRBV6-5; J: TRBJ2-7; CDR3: ASGRGPYEQY
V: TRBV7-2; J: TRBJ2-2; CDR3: ASSPRLAGNTGELF
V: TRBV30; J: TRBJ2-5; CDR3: AWSPGLAGGDTQY
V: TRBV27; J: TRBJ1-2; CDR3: ASSGQGFYGYT
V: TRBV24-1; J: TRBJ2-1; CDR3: ATRGQNEQF
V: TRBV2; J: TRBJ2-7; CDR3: ASSETGLAGLEQY
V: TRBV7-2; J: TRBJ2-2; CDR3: ASSLDRLAGVSGELF
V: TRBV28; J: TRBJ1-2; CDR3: ASIPQASEFYGYT
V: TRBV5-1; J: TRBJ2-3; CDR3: ATTNGVVGDTQY
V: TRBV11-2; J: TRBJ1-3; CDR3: ASSLTDTHPGNTIY
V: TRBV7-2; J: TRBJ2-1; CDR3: ASSSASYNEQF
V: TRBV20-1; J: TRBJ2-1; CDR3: SARPYNEQF
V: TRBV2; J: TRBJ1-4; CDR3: ASNGGPNEKLF
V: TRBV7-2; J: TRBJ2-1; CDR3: ASRNGGTTPYNEQF
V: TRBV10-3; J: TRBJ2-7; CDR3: AAGQGTSEQY
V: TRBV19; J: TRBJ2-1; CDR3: ASSIGGIYNEQF
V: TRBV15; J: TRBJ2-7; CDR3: ATSITGTAYEQY
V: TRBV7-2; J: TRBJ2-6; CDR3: ASSSQGLRSGANVLT